This section outlines one T cell receptor (beta chain) sequence together with its context. Its target is not known. This specimen belongs to a study of T cell responses to AZD1222 COVID-19 vaccine. Study-wide results and caveats: As reported, nearly half of all spike-specific TCRs target variant regions that are unmutated. Donors were mostly white British, more females; clonal diversity possibly underestimated.

Assay used: immunoSEQ multiplex PCR; TCRdb lists only in-frame clones, some missing. Of under 95,000 clones listed, 80% to 90% are singletons. The CDR3 totals 15 residues. The V end was cut by 6 bases, the J end by 0 bases, with 12 bases between. The V gene's germline CDR1 is SNHLY and CDR2 FYNNEI. Sequences were derived from peripheral blood, sampled on day 0 of AZD1222 vaccination. The gene calls are TRBV2 and TRBJ1-3; D is ambiguous. The TCR sequence derives from an adult in good health. The CDR3 sequence is CASRWERGSGNTIYF. For the CDR3, the DNA is TGTGCCAGCAGATGGGAGCGTGGCTCTGGAAACACCATATATTTT.